These 9 T cell receptor beta chains were all obtained from the same sample, sequenced in a study of blood T cell repertoires in COVID-19. The data were produced by immunoSEQ multiplex PCR, yet TCRdb's version contains in-frame clones alone and is incomplete. The table records around 260,000 clones, about nine tenths of them present only once. Source material: peripheral blood. These receptors were collected from a woman between 40 and 50 years old who had recovered from COVID-19.

The chain is built from TRBV11-2 and TRBJ2-5, with 7 bases fitting TRBD2. After removal of 0 bases from V and 5 bases from J, the junction contained 12 bases not matched to a gene. CDR1 and CDR2 from the germline V gene are SGHAT and FQNNGV. The CDR3 length is 17 residues. CDR3 coding DNA: TGTGCCAGCAGCTTAGACCCCGCCCGGACTAGTGGTGAGACCCAGTACTTC. Its translation is CASSLDPARTSGETQYF. The entire variable domain, with the rest obtained from reference TRBV11-2 and TRBJ2-5, is as follows: EAGVAQSPRYKIIEKRQSVAFWCNPISGHATLYWYQQILGQGPKLLIQFQNNGVVDDSQLPKDRFSAERLKGVDSTLKIQPAKLEDSAVYLCASSLDPARTSGETQYFGPGTRLLVL.

The genes are TRBV27 and TRBJ2-3; 8 positions match TRBD2. The CDR3 extends over 14 amino acids. V was clipped by 6 bases and J by 7 bases; unmatched bases: 9. Germline CDR1 reads MNHEY; CDR2 reads SMNVEV (reference sequence). CDR3 protein: CASRPGGRPHTQYF. The CDR3, as DNA: TGTGCCAGCAGACCGGGAGGGAGGCCGCATACGCAGTATTTT.

This chain connects TRBV3-1 (or the pseudogene TRBV3-2) to TRBJ2-5; TRBD2 agrees at 12 bases. The CDR3 covers 16 residues. Germline trimming cut 6 bases from V and 1 base from J; bases unmatched to any gene: 6. Germline V gene lookup returns CDR1 LGHDT and CDR2 YNNKEL (reference sequence). The CDR3: CASRLLAGGLQETQYF. CDR3 nucleotides: TGTGCCAGCAGGCTACTAGCGGGGGGACTCCAAGAGACCCAGTACTTC.

The chain links TRBV6-5 to TRBJ2-2; 11 bases are a match to TRBD2. Losses at the gene ends were 2 bases for V and 6 bases for J; bases not matched to a gene: 5. CDR1 MNHEY and CDR2 SVGAGI come from the germline V gene. The CDR3 sequence is 16 residues long. CDR3 in amino acids: CASSYVVAGGPGELFF. The DNA of the CDR3 is TGTGCCAGCAGTTACGTGGTAGCGGGGGGGCCCGGGGAGCTGTTTTTT.

This rearrangement joins TRBV7-2 to TRBJ1-1, with 8 bases aligning to TRBD1. The CDR3 runs to 15 residues. The germline CDR1 and CDR2 sequences are SGHTA and FQGNSA. Trimming cost V 5 bases and J 1 base; bases outside gene matches: 6. The CDR3 sequence is CASSQGAAGNTEAFF. In DNA, the CDR3 is TGTGCCAGCAGCCAGGGGGCGGCGGGGAACACTGAAGCTTTCTTT.

J is TRBJ2-3 and V is TRBV29-1; possible D gene TRBD2, 6 bases. The germline V and J ends were trimmed by 3 bases and 3 bases, with 13 bases remaining between them. CDR3 length equals 14 residues. The germline V gene encodes CDR1 SQVTM and CDR2 ANQGSEA. CDR3 sequence (DNA): TGCAGCGTTGACGATGGAGGGAGAACAGATACGCAGTATTTT. This translates into CSVDDGGRTDTQYF.

This rearrangement joins TRBV6-2 or TRBV6-3 to TRBJ1-2, with D possibly matching TRBD1 (6 bases). Between the trimmed V and J ends, which lost 1 base and 2 bases, there was a span of 11 bases. The CDR3 totals 15 residues. Germline values: CDR1 MNHEY, CDR2 SVGEGT. The chain's CDR3 is CASSYLGARNYGYTF. CDR3 coding DNA: TGTGCCAGCAGTTACTTGGGGGCGCGGAACTATGGCTACACCTTC.

V gene TRBV7-2 combines with J gene TRBJ2-5, with 9 bases aligning to TRBD2. The CDR3 totals 15 residues. Germline V gene data show CDR1 as SGHTA and CDR2 as FQGNSA. V lost 4 bases and J lost 13; bases outside the gene matches: 16. Written as DNA, the CDR3 is TGTGCCAGCAGCTATGGGGGTAGCGGGGGCCTGGAGATGTACTTC. Amino acids: CASSYGGSGGLEMYF. The whole variable domain, filled in from reference TRBV7-2 and TRBJ2-5, reads GAGVSQSPSNKVTEKGKDVELRCDPISGHTALYWYRQSLGQGLEFLIYFQGNSAPDKSGLPSDRFSAERTGGSVSTLTIQRTQQEDSAVYLCASSYGGSGGLEMYFGPGTRLLVL.

This chain uses TRBV9 with TRBJ1-2; D is perhaps TRBD1 (5 bases). V was clipped by 1 base and J by 4 bases, with 8 bases between them. CDR1 is SGDLS and CDR2 is YYNGEE in the germline V gene. The CDR3 consists of 13 residues. The CDR3 loop is CASSVFQGYGYTF. The CDR3 bases are TGTGCCAGCAGCGTATTTCAGGGCTATGGCTACACCTTC.